The source of this TCR beta chain is a study of T cell therapy after organ transplantation. Overall study: A median of 1.92 x 10^8 CMV-specific T cells was infused in 2 to 6 doses.

Study outcomes and limitations: Both transferred clonotypes and endogenous ones absent from products apparently reconstituted.

Here immunoSEQ multiplex PCR was the method, and the copy in TCRdb shows in-frame clones only, minus some. The table has some 47,000 clones, approximately 94% seen once. A remark on this clone: Its matching antigen is unknown.

This receptor was taken from a human patient who had received a solid organ transplant and had CMV disease. The sample was CD8+ T cells from blood, taken before autologous CMV-specific T cell therapy.

The CDR3 is CASSFGARRGRLIHEQYF. CDR3 coding DNA: TGTGCCAGCAGTTTTGGAGCGAGAAGGGGGCGCTTAATCCACGAGCAGTACTTC. This rearrangement joins TRBV27 to TRBJ2-7, with 7 bases aligning to TRBD1. Per the germline V gene, CDR1 is MNHEY and CDR2 is SMNVEV (reference sequence). Germline trimming cut 3 bases from V and 5 bases from J; bases unmatched to any gene: 19. The CDR3 sequence is 18 residues long.